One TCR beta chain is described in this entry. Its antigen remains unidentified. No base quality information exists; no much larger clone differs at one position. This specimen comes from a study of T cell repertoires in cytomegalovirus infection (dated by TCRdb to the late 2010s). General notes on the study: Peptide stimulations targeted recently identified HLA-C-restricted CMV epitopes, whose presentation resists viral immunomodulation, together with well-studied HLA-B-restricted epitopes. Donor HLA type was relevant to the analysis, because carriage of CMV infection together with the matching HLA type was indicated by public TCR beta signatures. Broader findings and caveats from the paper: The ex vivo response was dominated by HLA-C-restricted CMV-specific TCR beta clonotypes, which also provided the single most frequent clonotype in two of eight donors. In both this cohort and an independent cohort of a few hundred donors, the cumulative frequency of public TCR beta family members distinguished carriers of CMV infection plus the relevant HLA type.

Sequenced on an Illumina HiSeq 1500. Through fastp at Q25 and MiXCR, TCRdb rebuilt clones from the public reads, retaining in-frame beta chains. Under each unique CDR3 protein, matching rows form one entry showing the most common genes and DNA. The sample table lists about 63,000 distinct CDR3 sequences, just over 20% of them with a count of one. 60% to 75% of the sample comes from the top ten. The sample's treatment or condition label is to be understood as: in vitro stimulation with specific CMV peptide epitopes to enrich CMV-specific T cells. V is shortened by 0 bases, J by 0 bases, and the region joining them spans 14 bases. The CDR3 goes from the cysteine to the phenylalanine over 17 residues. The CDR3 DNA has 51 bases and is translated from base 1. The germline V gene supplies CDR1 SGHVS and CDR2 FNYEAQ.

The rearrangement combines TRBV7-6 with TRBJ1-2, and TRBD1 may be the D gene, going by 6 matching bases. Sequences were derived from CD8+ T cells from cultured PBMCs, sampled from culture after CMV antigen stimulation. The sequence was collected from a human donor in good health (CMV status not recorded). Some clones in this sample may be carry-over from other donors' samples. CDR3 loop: CASSLASGAPANYGYTF. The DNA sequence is TGTGCCAGCAGCTTAGCCTCAGGGGCACCCGCTAACTATGGCTACACCTTC.